These 20 T cell receptor beta chains came from one sample sequenced in a study of identical twins. Each CDR3 protein is one row after TCRdb ran MiXCR on the 5' RACE reads. The table includes 550,000 to 700,000 distinct CDR3 sequences, approximately 9.6% detected once. The same sample was also studied in work on yellow fever vaccine responses in identical twins.

Input material: PBMCs. These receptors came from a woman aged 18-30 years in good health.

There are a few counts of this clonotype. This rearrangement joins TRBV12-3 or TRBV12-4 to TRBJ2-7; no clear D. This CDR3 spans 12 amino acids. V lost 7 bases to trimming and J lost 4 bases, with 11 bases between them. The CDR3 sequence is CASTLGGYEQYF. The CDR3 DNA reads as TGTGCCAGCACCCTAGGTGGTTACGAGCAGTACTTC.

This clonotype appeared many times. The rearrangement uses TRBV5-5 and TRBJ2-7; TRBD1 agrees at 9 bases. The CDR3 sequence is 16 residues long. The J segment lost 3 bases and the V segment lost 5 bases, leaving 12 bases of the junction unmatched. The germline V gene encodes CDR1 SGHKS and CDR2 YYEKEE (reference sequence). This chain's CDR3 is CASSFHAGTGSYEQYF. The CDR3 DNA follows: TGTGCCAGCAGTTTTCACGCCGGGACAGGGAGCTACGAGCAGTACTTC.

This clonotype occurred a few times. The gene calls are TRBV28 and TRBJ2-5, with no clear D. The V gene lost 3 bases and the J gene lost 5 bases, with 13 bases spanning the gap. CDR1 is MDHEN, CDR2 SYDVKM, per germline. The CDR3 spans 14 residues. CDR3 region: CASSFYSRSETQYF. The CDR3 DNA reads TGTGCCAGCAGTTTCTACTCACGGAGTGAGACCCAGTACTTC. Looking up the rest from reference TRBV28 and TRBJ2-5 gives the full variable domain: DVKVTQSSRYLVKRTGEKVFLECVQDMDHENMFWYRQDPGLGLRLIYFSYDVKMKEKGDIPEGYSVSREKKERFSLILESASTNQTSMYLCASSFYSRSETQYFGPGTRLLVL.

This clonotype was seen more than once but under ten times. The V gene is TRBV6-6, the J gene TRBJ1-1; TRBD1 might be the D (6 bases). V gave up 3 bases and J gave up 4 bases, with 9 bases separating them. The length of the CDR3 is 13 residues. CDR1 is MNHNY, CDR2 SVGAGI, per germline (reference sequence). The CDR3 nucleotides are TGTGCCAGCAGTTATACAGGGACCACTGAAGCTTTCTTT. This translates into CASSYTGTTEAFF.

V is TRBV6-1 and J is TRBJ2-3; 12 bases are shared with TRBD2. Germline V gene lookup returns CDR1 MNHNS and CDR2 SASEGT. The CDR3 covers 16 residues. The V and J ends lost 0 bases and 4 bases, in that order; junction bases with no gene match: 2. CDR3 sequence (DNA): TGTGCCAGCAGTGAAGCCCTAGCGGGGGGGCCAGATACGCAGTATTTT. As protein: CASSEALAGGPDTQYF.

The chain recombines TRBV4-3 with TRBJ2-3, with D hard to call. V dropped 0 bases and J dropped 3 bases, with 7 bases sitting between them. Germline assignment: CDR1 LGHNA and CDR2 YSLEER. The CDR3 is made up of 14 amino acids. CDR3 loop: CASSQESRTDTQYF. The CDR3 DNA follows: TGCGCCAGCAGCCAAGAATCCAGAACAGATACGCAGTATTTT.

In its sample, this clonotype was seen many times. The rearrangement links TRBV4-3 to TRBJ2-3; TRBD2 matches 14 bases. The CDR3 has 17 amino acids. V was clipped by 1 base and J by 5 bases; unmatched bases: 5. Germline CDR1 is LGHNA and CDR2 is YSLEER. The CDR3 protein is CASSQAGTSGSLDTQYF. The CDR3 DNA is TGCGCCAGCAGCCAAGCAGGGACTAGCGGGAGTCTAGATACGCAGTATTTT.

This chain connects TRBV29-1 to TRBJ2-3; D is undetermined. Trimming cost V 6 bases and J 4 bases, with 17 bases left between them. This CDR3 region has 14 residues. The germline V gene has CDR1 SQVTM and CDR2 ANQGSEA. The CDR3 region has the DNA TGCAGCGTCGAAAGTCCTACCCTCCCAGATACGCAGTATTTT. Translation: CSVESPTLPDTQYF.

A single count supports this clonotype. With a much larger clone just one base away, this may be a read error. A read error is likely, as this CDR3 ends without the conserved phenylalanine or tryptophan. The chain employs TRBV6-1 and TRBJ2-1, with 11 bases identical to TRBD1. This CDR3 is built from 15 residues. Germline CDR1 and CDR2: MNHNS and SASEGT. Germline trimming cut 7 bases from V and 2 bases from J; bases unmatched to any gene: 4. The CDR3 sequence is CASKRTGGAYNEQFS. In DNA, the CDR3 is TGTGCCAGCAAACGGACAGGGGGCGCCTACAATGAGCAGTTCTCC.

This chain uses TRBV7-3 with TRBJ2-3, with TRBD2 identical over 13 bases. CDR3 length: 16 residues. Germline CDR1 and CDR2: SGHTA and FQGTGA. V was pared by 6 bases and J by 4 bases, with 7 bases of the junction left unmatched. The CDR3 region has the DNA TGTGCCAGCAGTATACTAGCGGGGGGGCTGGCAGATACGCAGTATTTT. Its translation is CASSILAGGLADTQYF.

This clonotype was counted a few times. The chain is built from TRBV7-9 and TRBJ2-1; the match to TRBD2 covers 9 bases. V dropped 5 bases and J dropped 4; count of bases not matched to a gene: 6. CDR1 is SEHNR and CDR2 is FQNEAQ in the germline V gene (reference sequence). CDR3 length: 15 residues. The CDR3: CASSTGTSHYNEQFF. In nucleotides, the CDR3 is TGTGCCAGCAGCACCGGGACTAGCCATTACAATGAGCAGTTCTTC.

A word on this clonotype: An end of the junction does not agree with germline; a read error may underlie this. CDR3 sequence: CASSLVFAGGHF. The DNA of the CDR3 is TGTGCCAGCAGCTTAGTGTTTGCGGGAGGGCACTTC. The gene calls are TRBV11-2 and TRBJ2-7, with 9 bases matching TRBD2. The V gene's germline CDR1 is SGHAT and CDR2 FQNNGV. The CDR3 consists of 12 residues. The whole variable domain, filled in from reference TRBV11-2 and TRBJ2-7, reads EAGVAQSPRYKIIEKRQSVAFWCNPISGHATLYWYQQILGQGPKLLIQFQNNGVVDDSQLPKDRFSAERLKGVDSTLKIQPAKLEDSAVYLCASSLVFAGGHFGPGTRLTVT.

This clonotype occurred many times. This rearrangement joins TRBV29-1 to TRBJ2-1, with no clear D. The germline V and J ends were trimmed by 3 bases and 0 bases, with 9 bases remaining between them. CDR3 length: 14 residues. CDR1 and CDR2 (germline): SQVTM, ANQGSEA. The CDR3 region is CSVDRSSSYNEQFF. The CDR3, as DNA: TGCAGCGTTGACCGTAGCAGCTCCTACAATGAGCAGTTCTTC.

Many counts were recorded for this clonotype. The gene calls are TRBV27 and TRBJ1-2; TRBD1 is a possible D gene (6 bases). V gave up 0 bases and J gave up 1 base, with 9 bases separating them. CDR3 length: 15 residues. CDR1 is MNHEY and CDR2 is SMNVEV in the germline V gene (reference sequence). In nucleotides, the CDR3 is TGTGCCAGCAGTTTATCCAGGGGAGGTAACTATGGCTACACCTTC. Its translation: CASSLSRGGNYGYTF.

The table lists this clonotype with many counts. This rearrangement joins TRBV28 to TRBJ1-5; TRBD1 matches 11 bases. There are 15 residues in the CDR3. Germline V gives CDR1 MDHEN, CDR2 SYDVKM. With 2 bases clipped from V and 6 bases from J, the junction kept 3 bases outside the gene matches. The CDR3 DNA sequence: TGTGCCAGCAGTTTAGGACAGGGGGCGTCTCAGCCCCAGCATTTT. This encodes CASSLGQGASQPQHF.

This clonotype was detected only a few times. A much larger clone differs by one base, so this may be a read error. For the CDR3, the DNA is TGCGCCAGCAGCTTGGAAGAGAGCTCCTACGAGCAGTACTTC. It codes for CASSLEESSYEQYF. V is TRBV5-1 and J is TRBJ2-7, with D uncertain. In germline, CDR1 is SGHRS, CDR2 YFSETQ. V lost 0 bases and J 0 bases, leaving 7 bases between the germline ends. The CDR3 length is 14 residues.

This sequence joins TRBV19 and TRBJ2-7, with 10 bases fitting TRBD2. Trimming removed 5 bases from V and 12 bases from J; junction bases left unmatched: 10. The CDR3 runs to 13 residues. The germline CDR1 and CDR2 sequences are LNHDA and SQIVND (reference sequence). CDR3 amino acids: CASSATSGAVAYF. CDR3 in DNA: TGTGCCAGTAGTGCCACTAGCGGGGCAGTCGCGTACTTC.

Here the CDR3 reads CASSGRDSPEETQYF. The DNA of the CDR3 is TGCGCCAGCAGCGGCAGGGACAGCCCGGAAGAGACCCAGTACTTC. The chain is built from TRBV5-1 and TRBJ2-5; TRBD1 aligns across 7 bases. The V segment lost 4 bases and the J segment 3 bases; nucleotides outside the gene matches: 9. The CDR3 runs 15 residues. CDR1 and CDR2 from the germline V gene are SGHRS and YFSETQ.

This clonotype has more than one count but fewer than ten. V is TRBV5-1 and J is TRBJ2-5, with a tentative D call TRBD2 (5 bases). CDR3 size: 14 residues. V lost 3 bases, J lost 3 bases, and 12 bases lay in between. Germline CDR1 reads SGHRS; CDR2 reads YFSETQ. The CDR3, as DNA: TGCGCCAGCAGCTCGACGGGAATCGAAGAGACCCAGTACTTC. This encodes CASSSTGIEETQYF. The entire variable domain, with the rest obtained from reference TRBV5-1 and TRBJ2-5, is as follows: KAGVTQTPRYLIKTRGQQVTLSCSPISGHRSVSWYQQTPGQGLQFLFEYFSETQRNKGNFPGRFSGRQFSNSRSEMNVSTLELGDSALYLCASSSTGIEETQYFGPGTRLLVL.

The V call is TRBV4-1, the J call TRBJ2-5; TRBD2 might be the D (7 bases). Per the germline V gene, CDR1 is MGHRA and CDR2 is YSYEKL. Trimming removed 6 bases at V and 1 base at J, with 12 bases between. This CDR3 region has 14 residues. The CDR3 DNA reads TGCGCCAGCAGTGGAGGGGGGGCCCAAGAGACCCAGTACTTC. Its protein is CASSGGGAQETQYF.